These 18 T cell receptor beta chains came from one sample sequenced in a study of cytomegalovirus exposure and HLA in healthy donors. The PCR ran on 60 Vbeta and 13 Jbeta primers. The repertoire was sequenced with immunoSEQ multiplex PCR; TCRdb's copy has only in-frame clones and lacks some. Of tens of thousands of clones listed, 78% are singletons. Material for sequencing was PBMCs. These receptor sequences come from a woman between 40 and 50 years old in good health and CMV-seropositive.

This CDR3 is CAMGQGGYEQYF. The CDR3 DNA sequence: TGTGCCATGGGACAGGGGGGATACGAGCAGTACTTC. The rearrangement uses TRBV10-3 and TRBJ2-7; 11 nucleotides align to TRBD1. The CDR3 covers 12 residues. The germline CDR1 and CDR2 sequences are ENHRY and SYGVKD. With V trimmed by 9 bases and J by 4 bases, 2 bases remained unmatched.

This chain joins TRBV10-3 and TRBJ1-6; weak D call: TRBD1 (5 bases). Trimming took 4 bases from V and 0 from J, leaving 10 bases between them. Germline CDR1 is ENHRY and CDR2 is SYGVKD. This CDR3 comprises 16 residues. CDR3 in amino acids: CAISGGAASYNSPLHF. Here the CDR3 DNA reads TGTGCCATCAGTGGCGGGGCAGCCTCCTATAATTCACCCCTCCACTTT.

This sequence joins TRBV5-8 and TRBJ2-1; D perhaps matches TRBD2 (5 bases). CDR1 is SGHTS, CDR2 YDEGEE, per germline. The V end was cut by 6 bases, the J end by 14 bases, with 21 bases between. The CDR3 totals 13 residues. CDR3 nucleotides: TGTGCCAGCACCTTAACCGACTTGTTGAGGGAGTTCTTC. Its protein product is CASTLTDLLREFF.

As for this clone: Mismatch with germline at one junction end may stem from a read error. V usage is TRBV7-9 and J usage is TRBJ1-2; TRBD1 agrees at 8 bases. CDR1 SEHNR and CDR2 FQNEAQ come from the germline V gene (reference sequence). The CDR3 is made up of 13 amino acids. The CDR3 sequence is CSSSQTGAAGYTF. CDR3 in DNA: TGTTCCAGCAGCCAGACAGGGGCGGCTGGCTACACCTTC.

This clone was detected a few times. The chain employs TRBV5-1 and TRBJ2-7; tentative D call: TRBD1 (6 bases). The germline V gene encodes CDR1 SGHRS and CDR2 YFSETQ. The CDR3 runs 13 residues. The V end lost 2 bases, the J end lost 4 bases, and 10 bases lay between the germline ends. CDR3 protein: CASSLQGFYEQYF. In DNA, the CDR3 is TGCGCCAGCAGCTTACAGGGATTTTACGAGCAGTACTTC.

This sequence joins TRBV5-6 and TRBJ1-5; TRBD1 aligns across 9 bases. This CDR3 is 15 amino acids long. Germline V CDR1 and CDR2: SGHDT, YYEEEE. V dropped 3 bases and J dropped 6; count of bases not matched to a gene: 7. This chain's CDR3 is CASSYGTGKTQPQHF. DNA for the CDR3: TGTGCCAGCAGCTACGGGACAGGGAAAACTCAGCCCCAGCATTTT.

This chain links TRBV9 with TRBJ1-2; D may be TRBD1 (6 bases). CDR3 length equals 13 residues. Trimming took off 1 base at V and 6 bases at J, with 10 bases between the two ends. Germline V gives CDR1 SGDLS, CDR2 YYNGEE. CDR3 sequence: CASSVQGMDGYTF. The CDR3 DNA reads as TGTGCCAGCAGCGTACAGGGGATGGATGGCTACACCTTC.

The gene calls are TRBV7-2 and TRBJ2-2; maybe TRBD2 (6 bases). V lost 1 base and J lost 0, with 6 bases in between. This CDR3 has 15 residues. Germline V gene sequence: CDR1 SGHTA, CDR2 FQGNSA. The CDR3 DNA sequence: TGTGCCAGCAGCTTAGGCGGGGCGAACACCGGGGAGCTGTTTTTT. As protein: CASSLGGANTGELFF.

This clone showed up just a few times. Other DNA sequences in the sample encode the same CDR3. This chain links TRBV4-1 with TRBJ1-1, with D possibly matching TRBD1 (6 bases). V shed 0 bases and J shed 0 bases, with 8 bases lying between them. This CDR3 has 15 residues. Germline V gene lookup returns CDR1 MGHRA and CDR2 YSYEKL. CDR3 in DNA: TGCGCCAGCAGCCAAGATCAGGGGATGAACACTGAAGCTTTCTTT. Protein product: CASSQDQGMNTEAFF.

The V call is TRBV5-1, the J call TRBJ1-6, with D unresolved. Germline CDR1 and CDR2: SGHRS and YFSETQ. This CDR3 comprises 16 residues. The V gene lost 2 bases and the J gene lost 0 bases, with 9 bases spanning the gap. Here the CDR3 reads CASSFGESSYNSPLHF. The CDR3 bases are TGCGCCAGCAGCTTTGGGGAGAGCTCCTATAATTCACCCCTCCACTTT.

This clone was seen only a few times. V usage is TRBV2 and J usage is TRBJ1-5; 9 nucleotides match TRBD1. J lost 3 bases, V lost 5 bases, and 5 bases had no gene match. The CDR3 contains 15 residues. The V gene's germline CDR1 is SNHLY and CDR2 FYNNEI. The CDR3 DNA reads TGTGCCAGCAGTAAAACAGGGGGCAACAATCAGCCCCAGCATTTT. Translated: CASSKTGGNNQPQHF.

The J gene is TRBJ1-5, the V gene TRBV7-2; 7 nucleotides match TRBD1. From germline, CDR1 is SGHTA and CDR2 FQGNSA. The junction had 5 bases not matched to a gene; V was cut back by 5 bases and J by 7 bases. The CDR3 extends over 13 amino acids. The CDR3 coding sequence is TGTGCCAGCAGCCAGACAGGGAACCAGCCCCAGCATTTT. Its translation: CASSQTGNQPQHF.

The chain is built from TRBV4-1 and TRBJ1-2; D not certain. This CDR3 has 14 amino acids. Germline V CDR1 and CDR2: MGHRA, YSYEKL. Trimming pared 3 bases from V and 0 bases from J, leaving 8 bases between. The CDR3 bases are TGCGCCAGCAGCCAGCACAGTTCTAACTATGGCTACACCTTC. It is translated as CASSQHSSNYGYTF.

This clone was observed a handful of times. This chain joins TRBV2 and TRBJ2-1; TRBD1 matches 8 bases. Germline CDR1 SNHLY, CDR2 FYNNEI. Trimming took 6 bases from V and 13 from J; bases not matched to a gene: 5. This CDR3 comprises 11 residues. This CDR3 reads CASRDREIQFF. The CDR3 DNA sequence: TGTGCCAGCAGGGACAGGGAAATTCAGTTCTTC.

CDR3 in amino acids: CASSLGGFYTF. CDR3 in DNA: TGTGCCAGCAGCTTAGGAGGGTTCTACACCTTC. The chain couples TRBV11-2 to TRBJ1-2; D not resolved. Germline assignment: CDR1 SGHAT and CDR2 FQNNGV. The CDR3 runs to 11 residues. Trimming removed 1 base at V and 10 bases at J, with 7 bases between.

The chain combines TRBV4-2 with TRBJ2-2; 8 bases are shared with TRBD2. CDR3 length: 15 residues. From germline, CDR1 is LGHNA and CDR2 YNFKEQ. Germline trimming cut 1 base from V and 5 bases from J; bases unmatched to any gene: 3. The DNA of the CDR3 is TGTGCCAGCAGCCAAGCTACTAGCGGTACCGGGGAGCTGTTTTTT. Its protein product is CASSQATSGTGELFF.

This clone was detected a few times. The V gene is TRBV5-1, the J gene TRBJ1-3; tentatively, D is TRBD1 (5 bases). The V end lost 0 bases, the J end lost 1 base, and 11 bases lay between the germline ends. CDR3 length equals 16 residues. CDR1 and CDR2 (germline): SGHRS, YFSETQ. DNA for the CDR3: TGCGCCAGCAGCTTGGGGGACTCCCAATCTGGAAACACCATATATTTT. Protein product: CASSLGDSQSGNTIYF.

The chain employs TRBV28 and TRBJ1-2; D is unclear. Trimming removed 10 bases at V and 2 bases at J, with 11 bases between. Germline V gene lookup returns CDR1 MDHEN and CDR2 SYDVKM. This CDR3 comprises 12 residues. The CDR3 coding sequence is TGTGCCATCTCCCACTCAAACTATGGCTACACCTTC. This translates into CAISHSNYGYTF.